This TCR beta chain was sequenced for a study of response to subunit inactivated influenza vaccine. Study-wide points: T cells newly recruited by each seasonal influenza vaccination are few, the authors suggested.

The sample holds many counts of this clonotype. The antigen remains unidentified. TCRdb passed the RT-PCR reads through MiXCR, listing each CDR3 protein once. The sample lists under 550,000 distinct CDR3 sequences, about 7.6% seen once, with 10% to 15% in the top ten. This CDR3 contains 15 residues. Germline V CDR1 and CDR2: SGHRS, YFSETQ. The ends were cut back, 5 bases at V and 0 bases at J, with 12 bases in the middle. The sequence came from a man aged 50-75 years who received an inactivated influenza vaccine. This material consisted of PBMCs from blood, taken around 2 years after vaccination. The chain uses TRBV5-1 and TRBJ2-1; possibly TRBD2 for D (5 bases). DNA of the CDR3: TGCGCCAGCAGTTTATTGGGGAGCTCCTACAATGAGCAGTTCTTC. It translates to CASSLLGSSYNEQFF.